Each of the 18 T cell receptor beta chains below was sequenced from the same sample in a study of T cells in Graves' hyperthyroidism and ophthalmopathy. TCR beta CDR3 region amplification was performed from RNA transcripts. HTBI primers were used for first-round RT-PCR of the TCR CDR3. One entry per CDR3 protein, called by TCRdb with MiXCR from the multiplex PCR reads. The sample includes hundreds of thousands of distinct CDR3 sequences, approximately 14% of them seen just once. Source material: blood. All receptors come from a woman aged 45 to 65 with Graves' ophthalmopathy.

This clonotype was seen many times. V gene TRBV7-3 combines with J gene TRBJ2-1; 7 bases agree with TRBD2. From germline, CDR1 is SGHTA and CDR2 FQGTGA. This CDR3 comprises 16 residues. Unmatched junction bases numbered 6, after V lost 1 base and J lost 3 bases. Here the CDR3 reads CASSLNGGSNYNEQFF. The CDR3 nucleotides are TGTGCCAGCAGCTTAAATGGCGGGAGTAACTACAATGAGCAGTTCTTC. The whole variable domain, filled in from reference TRBV7-3 and TRBJ2-1, reads GAGVSQTPSNKVTEKGKYVELRCDPISGHTALYWYRQSLGQGPEFLIYFQGTGAADDSGLPNDRFFAVRPEGSVSTLKIQRTERGDSAVYLCASSLNGGSNYNEQFFGPGTRLTVL.

The chain joins TRBV27 to TRBJ2-3, with 10 bases aligning to TRBD2. CDR3 length: 16 residues. Germline V gene sequence: CDR1 MNHEY, CDR2 SMNVEV (reference sequence). The J segment lost 3 bases and the V segment lost 3 bases, leaving 6 bases of the junction unmatched. The CDR3 DNA follows: TGTGCCAGCAGTTTGAATAGCGGGAGGTATACAGATACGCAGTATTTT. This gives the protein CASSLNSGRYTDTQYF.

This clonotype was seen at least ten times. The chain has TRBV6-1 and TRBJ2-7, with D tentatively TRBD2 (6 bases). Trimming shortened V by 4 bases and J by 0 bases, and 13 bases separated the two germline ends. Germline loops: CDR1 MNHNS, CDR2 SASEGT. This CDR3 comprises 15 residues. Here the CDR3 reads CASSGVADNSYEQYF. The CDR3 coding sequence is TGTGCCAGCAGTGGAGTAGCGGATAACTCCTACGAGCAGTACTTC.

This clonotype was found many times. The rearrangement joins TRBV5-1 to TRBJ1-3; maybe TRBD1 (5 bases). V gave up 3 bases and J gave up 2 bases, with 9 bases separating them. The CDR3 covers 14 residues. Germline V CDR1 and CDR2: SGHRS, YFSETQ. The CDR3 DNA reads as TGCGCCAGCAGCTCGGGAGGGGCTGGAAACACCATATATTTT. It encodes CASSSGGAGNTIYF.

This clonotype was seen at least ten times. The chain has TRBV5-1 and TRBJ1-6; possibly TRBD1 for D (5 bases). CDR3 size: 15 residues. The germline V gene encodes CDR1 SGHRS and CDR2 YFSETQ. Trimming took off 1 base at V and 9 bases at J, with 14 bases between the two ends. This CDR3 is CASSLNGQGGSPLHF. The CDR3 nucleotides are TGCGCCAGCAGCTTGAACGGCCAGGGAGGTTCACCCCTCCACTTT.

This chain links TRBV6-6 with TRBJ1-1; D gene ambiguous. This CDR3 region has 17 residues. Germline values: CDR1 MNHNY, CDR2 SVGAGI (reference sequence). V lost 0 bases and J lost 0, with 14 bases in between. The CDR3 spells CASSYSNSQAMNTEAFF. Here the CDR3 DNA reads TGTGCCAGCAGTTACTCGAATTCTCAGGCTATGAACACTGAAGCTTTCTTT.

This clonotype was picked up many times. The chain has TRBV28 and TRBJ2-5; D is unresolved. Germline V gene lookup returns CDR1 MDHEN and CDR2 SYDVKM. V was shortened by 3 bases and J by 3 bases, with 17 bases between the two germline ends. The CDR3 spans 16 residues. CDR3 bases: TGTGCCAGCAGTTTGAATGGACCTAAAGATAAAGAGACCCAGTACTTC. It codes for CASSLNGPKDKETQYF.

This clonotype was picked up many times. This chain connects TRBV20-1 to TRBJ2-1; a weak D match, TRBD1 (6 bases). Germline-derived CDR1 and CDR2 are DFQATT and SNEGSKA (reference sequence). The CDR3 spans 12 residues. V lost 6 bases and J lost 4, with 10 bases in between. CDR3 amino acids: CSARTEYNEQFF. The CDR3 nucleotides read TGCAGTGCCAGGACAGAGTACAATGAGCAGTTCTTC.

This clonotype was counted a few times. The chain employs TRBV6-2 or TRBV6-3 and TRBJ2-1; D ambiguous. The V end lost 6 bases, the J end lost 7 bases, and 13 bases lay between the germline ends. Germline-derived CDR1 and CDR2 are MNHEY and SVGEGT. The CDR3 loop spans 13 amino acids. In nucleotides, the CDR3 is TGTGCCAGCAGCCAGTTGAATTGGAATGAGCAGTTCTTC. This gives the protein CASSQLNWNEQFF.

In its sample, this clonotype was seen a few times. The chain carries TRBV20-1 and TRBJ2-5, with D perhaps being TRBD1 or TRBD2 (6 bases each). Germline-derived CDR1 and CDR2 are DFQATT and SNEGSKA (reference sequence). V was shortened by 0 bases and J by 7 bases, with 12 bases between the two germline ends. The CDR3 length is 13 residues. In DNA, the CDR3 is TGCAGTGCTAGAGATCCGGGGGCAGGGACCCAGTACTTC. Amino acids: CSARDPGAGTQYF.

This clonotype was seen repeatedly, ten times or more. The chain joins TRBV2 to TRBJ2-3; D not certain. The CDR3 extends over 16 amino acids. The V gene's germline CDR1 is SNHLY and CDR2 FYNNEI. Trimming removed 8 bases at V and 2 bases at J, with 20 bases between. CDR3 nucleotide sequence: TGTGCCAGCGGTTTAGGAGCCAATTATCTCACAGATACGCAGTATTTT. Translation gives CASGLGANYLTDTQYF.

This clonotype was counted a few times. This rearrangement joins TRBV19 to TRBJ1-2; D is unresolved. This CDR3 region has 15 residues. V lost 1 base, J lost 0 bases, and 9 bases lay in between. Germline assignment: CDR1 LNHDA and CDR2 SQIVND (reference sequence). As DNA, the CDR3 is TGTGCCAGTAGTATAGTTGCCAGAACTAACTATGGCTACACCTTC. It is translated as CASSIVARTNYGYTF.

There are a few counts of this clonotype. The rearrangement uses TRBV27 and TRBJ1-6, with a tentative D call TRBD1 (5 bases). V was cut by 0 bases and J by 7 bases, with 13 bases left in between. This CDR3 region has 16 residues. Germline V gene data show CDR1 as MNHEY and CDR2 as SMNVEV (reference sequence). CDR3 in amino acids: CASSLSGVFRNSPLHF. CDR3 nucleotide sequence: TGTGCCAGCAGTTTATCGGGGGTTTTCAGAAATTCACCCCTCCACTTT.

The V gene is TRBV2, the J gene TRBJ2-1, with TRBD2 matching 12 bases. This CDR3 is 15 amino acids long. The J segment lost 9 bases and the V segment lost 6 bases, leaving 9 bases of the junction unmatched. In germline, CDR1 is SNHLY, CDR2 FYNNEI. This CDR3 is CASRPLAGGPGEQFF. The CDR3 DNA reads as TGTGCCAGCAGGCCTCTAGCGGGAGGGCCCGGTGAGCAGTTCTTC.

Many counts were recorded for this clonotype. This chain links TRBV7-8 with TRBJ1-1; unclear D gene. The germline gives CDR1 SGHVS, CDR2 FQNEAQ. With 0 bases removed from V and 0 bases from J, the gap between germline ends came to 8 bases. The CDR3 is 15 residues long. The CDR3, as DNA: TGTGCCAGCAGCTTAGCTAAGGGCATGAACACTGAAGCTTTCTTT. It codes for CASSLAKGMNTEAFF.

This clonotype was observed a few times. This sequence joins TRBV20-1 and TRBJ2-2; D gene unclear. The CDR3 covers 12 residues. Germline CDR1 DFQATT, CDR2 SNEGSKA (reference sequence). Between the trimmed V and J ends, which lost 3 bases and 6 bases, there was a span of 8 bases. This chain's CDR3 is CSARRSSGELFF. The CDR3 region has the DNA TGCAGTGCTAGGCGAAGCTCCGGGGAGCTGTTTTTT.

This clonotype has ten or more counts. The chain couples TRBV3-1 to TRBJ1-1, with no clear D. V gave up 2 bases and J gave up 4 bases, with 5 bases separating them. The germline CDR1 and CDR2 sequences are LGHDT and YNNKEL (reference sequence). The CDR3 runs to 12 residues. The CDR3 region has the DNA TGTGCCAGCAGCCAACCCCCCACTGAAGCTTTCTTT. Translated: CASSQPPTEAFF.

In this sample, this clonotype turned up many times. This chain's CDR3 is CASIPVNNQPQHF. CDR3 nucleotide sequence: TGTGCCAGCATTCCGGTTAACAATCAGCCCCAGCATTTT. The gene calls are TRBV27 and TRBJ1-5; D is uncertain. The V and J ends lost 7 bases and 3 bases respectively, with 10 bases between them. The CDR3 extends over 13 amino acids. Germline V gene data show CDR1 as MNHEY and CDR2 as SMNVEV (reference sequence).